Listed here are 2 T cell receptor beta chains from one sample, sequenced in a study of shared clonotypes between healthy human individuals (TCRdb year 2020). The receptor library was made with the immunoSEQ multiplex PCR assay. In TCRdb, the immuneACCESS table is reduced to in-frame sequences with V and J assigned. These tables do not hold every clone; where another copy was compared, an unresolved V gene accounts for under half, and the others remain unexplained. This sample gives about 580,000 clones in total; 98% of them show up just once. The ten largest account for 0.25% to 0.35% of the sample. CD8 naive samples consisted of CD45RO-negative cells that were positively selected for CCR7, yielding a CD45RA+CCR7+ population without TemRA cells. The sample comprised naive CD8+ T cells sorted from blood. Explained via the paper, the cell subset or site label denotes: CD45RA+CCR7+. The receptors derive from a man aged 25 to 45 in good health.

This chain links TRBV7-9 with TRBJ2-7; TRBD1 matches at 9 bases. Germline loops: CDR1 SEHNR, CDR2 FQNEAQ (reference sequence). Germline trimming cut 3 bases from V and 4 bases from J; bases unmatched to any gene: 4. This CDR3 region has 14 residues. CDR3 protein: CASSFTTGGYEQYF. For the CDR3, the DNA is TGTGCCAGCAGCTTCACGACAGGGGGATACGAGCAGTACTTC.

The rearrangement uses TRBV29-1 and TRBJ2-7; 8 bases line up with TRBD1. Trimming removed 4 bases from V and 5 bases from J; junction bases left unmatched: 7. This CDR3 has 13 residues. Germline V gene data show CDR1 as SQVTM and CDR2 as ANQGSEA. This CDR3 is CSVGETGDNEQYF. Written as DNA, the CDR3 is TGCAGCGTTGGGGAGACAGGGGACAACGAGCAGTACTTC.